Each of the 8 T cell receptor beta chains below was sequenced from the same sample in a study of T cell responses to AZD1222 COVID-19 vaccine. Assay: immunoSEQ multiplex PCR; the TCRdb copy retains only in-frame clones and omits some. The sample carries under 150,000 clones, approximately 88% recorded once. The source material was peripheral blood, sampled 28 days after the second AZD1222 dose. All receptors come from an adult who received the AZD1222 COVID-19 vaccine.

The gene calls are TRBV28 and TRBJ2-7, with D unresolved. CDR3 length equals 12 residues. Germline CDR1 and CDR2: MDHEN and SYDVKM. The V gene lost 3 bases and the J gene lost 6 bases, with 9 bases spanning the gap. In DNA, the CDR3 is TGTGCCAGCAGTTTTAAACGGTTCGAGCAGTACTTC. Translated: CASSFKRFEQYF.

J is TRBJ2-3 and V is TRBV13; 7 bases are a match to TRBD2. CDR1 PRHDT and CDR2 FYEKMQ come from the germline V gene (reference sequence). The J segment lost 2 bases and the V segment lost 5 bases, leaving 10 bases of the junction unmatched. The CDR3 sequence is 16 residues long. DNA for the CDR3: TGTGCCAGCAGCAACGCCTTCGGGGGGTACACAGATACGCAGTATTTT. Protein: CASSNAFGGYTDTQYF. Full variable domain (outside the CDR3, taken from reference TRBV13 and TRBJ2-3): AAGVIQSPRHLIKEKRETATLKCYPIPRHDTVYWYQQGPGQDPQFLISFYEKMQSDKGSIPDRFSAQQFSDYHSELNMSSLELGDSALYFCASSNAFGGYTDTQYFGPGTRLTVL.

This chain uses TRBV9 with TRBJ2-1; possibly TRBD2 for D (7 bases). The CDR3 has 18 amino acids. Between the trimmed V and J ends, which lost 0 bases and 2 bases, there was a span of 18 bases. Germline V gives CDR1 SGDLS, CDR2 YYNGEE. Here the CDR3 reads CASSVESWGGGAYNEQFF. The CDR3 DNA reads TGTGCCAGCAGCGTAGAATCGTGGGGCGGGGGCGCCTACAATGAGCAGTTCTTC.

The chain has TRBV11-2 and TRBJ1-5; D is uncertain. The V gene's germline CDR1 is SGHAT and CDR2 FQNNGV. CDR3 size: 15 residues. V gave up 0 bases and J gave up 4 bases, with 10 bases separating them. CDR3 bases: TGTGCCAGCAGCTTAGATACGGAGGTTAATCAGCCCCAGCATTTT. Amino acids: CASSLDTEVNQPQHF. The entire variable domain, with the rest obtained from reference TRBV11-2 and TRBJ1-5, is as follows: EAGVAQSPRYKIIEKRQSVAFWCNPISGHATLYWYQQILGQGPKLLIQFQNNGVVDDSQLPKDRFSAERLKGVDSTLKIQPAKLEDSAVYLCASSLDTEVNQPQHFGDGTRLSIL.

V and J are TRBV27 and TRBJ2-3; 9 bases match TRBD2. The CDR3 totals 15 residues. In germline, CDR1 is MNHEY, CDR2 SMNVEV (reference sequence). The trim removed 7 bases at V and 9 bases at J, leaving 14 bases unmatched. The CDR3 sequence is CASTLKASGVGTQYF. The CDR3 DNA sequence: TGTGCCAGCACCCTAAAGGCTAGCGGGGTGGGGACGCAGTATTTT.

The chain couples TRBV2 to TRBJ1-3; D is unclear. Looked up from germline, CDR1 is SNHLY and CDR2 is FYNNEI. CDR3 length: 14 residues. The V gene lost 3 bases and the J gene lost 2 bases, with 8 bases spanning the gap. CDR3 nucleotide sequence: TGTGCCAGCAGTGATTTGGCCGCTGGAAACACCATATATTTT. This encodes CASSDLAAGNTIYF. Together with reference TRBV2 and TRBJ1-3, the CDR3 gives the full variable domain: EPEVTQTPSHQVTQMGQEVILRCVPISNHLYFYWYRQILGQKVEFLVSFYNNEISEKSEIFDDQFSVERPDGSNFTLKIRSTKLEDSAMYFCASSDLAAGNTIYFGEGSWLTVV.

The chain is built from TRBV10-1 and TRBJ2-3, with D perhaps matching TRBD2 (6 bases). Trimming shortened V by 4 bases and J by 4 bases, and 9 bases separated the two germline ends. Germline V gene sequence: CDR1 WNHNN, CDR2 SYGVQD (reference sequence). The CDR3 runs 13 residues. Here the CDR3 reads CASSAPGADTQYF. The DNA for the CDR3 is TGCGCCAGCAGTGCTCCGGGAGCAGATACGCAGTATTTT.

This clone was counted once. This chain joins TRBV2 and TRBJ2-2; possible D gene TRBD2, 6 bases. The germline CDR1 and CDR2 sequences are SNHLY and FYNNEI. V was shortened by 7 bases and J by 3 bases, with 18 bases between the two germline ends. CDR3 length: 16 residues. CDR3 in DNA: TGTGCCAGCATAGGCTCCTGGAGGGCCTACACCGGGGAGCTGTTTTTT. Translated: CASIGSWRAYTGELFF.